The 15 T cell receptor beta chains presented below share a single source sample, sequenced in a study of neurological immune-mediated disorders. From the 5' RACE reads, TCRdb called clonotypes with MiXCR, one entry per CDR3 protein. The data contain over 60,000 distinct CDR3 sequences, approximately 4.6% of them seen just once; the ten biggest clones take up 3.4%. Sequencing was performed on PBMCs. These TCRs come from a woman between 45 and 65 years old with multiple sclerosis.

This clonotype has a count of ten or more. The gene calls are TRBV6-5 and TRBJ1-1; 7 bases map to TRBD1. From germline, CDR1 is MNHEY and CDR2 SVGAGI. Trimming cost V 8 bases and J 7 bases; bases outside gene matches: 7. The CDR3 is 12 amino acids. Written as DNA, the CDR3 is TGTGCCAGCGGCCGGACAGGCGGTGAAGCTTTCTTT. This translates into CASGRTGGEAFF.

In its sample, this clonotype was seen many times. The CDR3 nucleotides read TGCGCCAGCAGCTTGGAAGGAAGGAGTCAGCCCCAGCATTTT. This sequence encodes CASSLEGRSQPQHF. The V and J genes are TRBV5-1 and TRBJ1-5; D remains unclear. V lost 0 bases, J lost 6 bases, and 10 bases lay in between. This CDR3 spans 14 amino acids. Looked up from germline, CDR1 is SGHRS and CDR2 is YFSETQ.

The table lists this clonotype with many counts. The J gene is TRBJ1-6, the V gene TRBV20-1, with 9 bases matching TRBD1. V gave up 1 base and J gave up 10 bases; unmatched junction bases: 8. Per the germline V gene, CDR1 is DFQATT and CDR2 is SNEGSKA (reference sequence). CDR3 length: 15 residues. CDR3 amino acids: CSARAGQGTSSPLHF. DNA for the CDR3: TGCAGTGCTAGAGCGGGACAGGGAACATCCTCACCCCTCCACTTT.

There are many counts of this clonotype. The CDR3, as DNA: TGTGCCAGCAGCTTAATCCCCCAAGAGACCCAGTACTTC. This gives the protein CASSLIPQETQYF. The chain carries TRBV7-3 and TRBJ2-5; D is uncertain. This CDR3 has 13 residues. V lost 1 base, J lost 1 base, and 4 bases lay in between. Germline values: CDR1 SGHTA, CDR2 FQGTGA.

In its sample, this clonotype was seen many times. At one boundary the junction diverges from the germline segment, which might be a read error. The genes are TRBV20-1 and TRBJ2-6; 7 nucleotides align to TRBD2. This CDR3 is built from 12 residues. The germline V gene has CDR1 DFQATT and CDR2 SNEGSKA (reference sequence). CDR3 region: CSAQGGAKVLTF. The CDR3, as DNA: TGCAGTGCCCAGGGAGGGGCCAAAGTCCTGACTTTC.

At least ten counts were recorded for this clonotype. CDR3 DNA: TGCGCCAGCAGCCAAGATCGGAAAACCACAAACATTCAGTACTTC. This sequence encodes CASSQDRKTTNIQYF. This sequence joins TRBV4-1 and TRBJ2-4; no clear D gene. The V gene lost 0 bases and the J gene lost 6 bases, with 12 bases spanning the gap. Per the germline V gene, CDR1 is MGHRA and CDR2 is YSYEKL. The length of the CDR3 is 15 residues.

This clonotype was observed at least ten times. The chain has TRBV30 and TRBJ1-1, with a tentative D call TRBD1 (5 bases). Germline assignment: CDR1 GTSNPN and CDR2 SVGIG (reference sequence). The V end was cut by 8 bases, the J end by 7 bases, with 17 bases between. The CDR3 spans 12 residues. The CDR3 sequence: CARQTGWGEAFF. Written as DNA, the CDR3 is TGTGCCCGACAGACGGGTTGGGGTGAAGCTTTCTTT.

This clonotype was seen at least ten times. J is TRBJ1-1 and V is TRBV3-1, with D unclear. Trimming stripped 0 bases from V and 8 bases from J, with 13 bases between. CDR1 and CDR2 from the germline V gene are LGHDT and YNNKEL (reference sequence). The CDR3 runs to 14 residues. The CDR3 sequence is CASSQEGTGREAFF. CDR3 nucleotides: TGTGCCAGCAGCCAAGAGGGCACCGGAAGAGAAGCTTTCTTT.

This clonotype was counted ten times or more. The rearrangement joins TRBV11-3 to TRBJ2-2, with D tentatively TRBD2 (6 bases). This CDR3 has 17 amino acids. Germline V lookup: CDR1 SGHNT, CDR2 YENEEA. V dropped 0 bases and J dropped 5 bases, with 16 bases sitting between them. As DNA, the CDR3 is TGTGCCAGCAGCTTAGAATGGGGGGAATCCCCAACCGGGGAGCTGTTTTTT. Translating it yields CASSLEWGESPTGELFF.

This clonotype has ten or more counts. The chain links TRBV4-3 to TRBJ2-7, with no clear D. The CDR3 runs 14 residues. CDR1 and CDR2 (germline): LGHNA, YSLEER. Deletions cut 0 bases from V and 2 bases from J, with 8 bases between. The CDR3 DNA is TGCGCCAGCAGCCAAGATTATACCACCTACGAGCAGTACGTC. Residues: CASSQDYTTYEQYV.

This clonotype was counted many times. The rearrangement joins TRBV5-6 to TRBJ2-4; 12 bases agree with TRBD2. Trimming removed 1 base from V and 4 bases from J; junction bases left unmatched: 6. This CDR3 comprises 17 residues. CDR1 SGHDT and CDR2 YYEEEE come from the germline V gene. CDR3 nucleotides: TGTGCCAGCAGCTTGTACGACGGGACTAGCGGGAAAAACATTCAGTACTTC. Residues: CASSLYDGTSGKNIQYF.

The genes are TRBV6-6 and TRBJ2-1, with 10 positions matching TRBD2. J was trimmed by 2 bases and V by 1 base; bases with no gene match: 8. The CDR3 consists of 18 residues. Germline lookup yields CDR1 MNHNY and CDR2 SVGAGI (reference sequence). The CDR3 is CASSYLGLASPTYNEQFF. Here the CDR3 DNA reads TGTGCCAGCAGTTACTTGGGACTAGCGTCGCCCACCTACAATGAGCAGTTCTTC.

This clonotype has more than one count but fewer than ten. The junction differs from germline at one of its ends, possibly a read error. V gene TRBV10-3 combines with J gene TRBJ1-5; 7 nucleotides line up with TRBD1. There are 15 residues in the CDR3. Per the germline V gene, CDR1 is ENHRY and CDR2 is SYGVKD. DNA of the CDR3: TGTGCCATCAGTGCCCAAGGGGGCGGCAATCAGCCCCAGAATTTT. Translated: CAISAQGGGNQPQNF.

This clonotype was seen at least ten times. The chain combines TRBV9 with TRBJ1-1; D gene uncertain. The V and J ends lost 3 bases and 1 base respectively, with 7 bases between them. There are 13 residues in the CDR3. CDR1 SGDLS and CDR2 YYNGEE come from the germline V gene. The CDR3 bases are TGTGCCAGCAGCGAACACCAGAACACTGAAGCTTTCTTT. Its protein is CASSEHQNTEAFF. The complete variable domain, with remaining parts taken from reference TRBV9 and TRBJ1-1, reads DSGVTQTPKHLITATGQRVTLRCSPRSGDLSVYWYQQSLDQGLQFLIQYYNGEERAKGNILERFSAQQFPDLHSELNLSSLELGDSALYFCASSEHQNTEAFFGQGTRLTVV.

This clonotype has ten or more counts. The V gene is TRBV5-1, the J gene TRBJ2-4; TRBD2 is a possible D gene (5 bases). The CDR3 is 16 residues long. CDR1 and CDR2 from the germline V gene are SGHRS and YFSETQ. Between the trimmed V and J ends, which lost 2 bases and 0 bases, there was a span of 12 bases. The CDR3 spells CASSFNSRAAKNIQYF. DNA for the CDR3: TGCGCCAGCAGCTTTAATTCGAGGGCAGCCAAAAACATTCAGTACTTC. The full variable domain, rest sourced from reference TRBV5-1 and TRBJ2-4, is KAGVTQTPRYLIKTRGQQVTLSCSPISGHRSVSWYQQTPGQGLQFLFEYFSETQRNKGNFPGRFSGRQFSNSRSEMNVSTLELGDSALYLCASSFNSRAAKNIQYFGAGTRLSVL.